By share, the clone carrying this T cell receptor (beta chain) counts as medium-sized. Its specificity is not known. The CDR3 has 14 amino acids. V shed 2 bases and J shed 8 bases, with 15 bases lying between them. Looked up from germline, CDR1 is MNHGY and CDR2 is SAAAGT. The entry originates in a study of T cells in localized non-small cell lung cancer. Study observations and caveats: Detection in adjacent lung was observed for a median approximately 52 of the top 100 tumor clones. Because sequencing included only one region (of the tumor), heterogeneity remains possible. Uninvolved adjacent lung showed the highest T cell clonality, exceeding tumor.

Method: immunoSEQ multiplex PCR; TCRdb's copy keeps in-frame clones and lacks some. This sample carries some 1,000 clones, about a quarter of them seen once, and the ten largest clones take around 24%. The sample was normal lung tissue next to the tumor, taken before any cancer treatment. The rearrangement joins TRBV6-8 to TRBJ1-2, with D uncertain. This sequence was found in a man aged 40 to 70 with stage III lung adenocarcinoma. CDR3 bases: TGTGCCAGCAGTTACGATGCAGGCCCAAAGGGCTACACCTTC. Translating gives CASSYDAGPKGYTF.